The 12 T cell receptor beta chains reported below all come from one sample, sequenced in a study of beta chain features in type 1 diabetes. No antigen has been identified for these receptors. General study points: TCRB CDR3 length was moderately but significantly reduced in all four CD4+ subsets of Type 1 diabetes patients.

TCRB transcripts that were expressed got sequenced, as all of the isolated RNA had been reverse transcribed. Produced via immunoSEQ multiplex PCR; TCRdb's table is partial and in-frame only. Of under 850,000 clones in the sample, 10% to 15% were seen once. The sample taken for sequencing was naive CD4+ T cells from blood. The source is a man aged 18 to 30 with type 1 diabetes.

This clone has just a few counts. V usage is TRBV28 and J usage is TRBJ2-7; 8 positions agree with TRBD1. Germline CDR1 MDHEN, CDR2 SYDVKM. The CDR3 sequence is 14 residues long. J gave up 3 bases and V 6 bases, and 7 bases lay outside the gene matches. The CDR3 loop is CASSVTGASYEQYF. The CDR3 DNA is TGTGCCAGCAGCGTGACAGGGGCCAGCTACGAGCAGTACTTC.

The chain is built from TRBV29-1 and TRBJ2-1, with D uncertain. Germline lookup yields CDR1 SQVTM and CDR2 ANQGSEA. The CDR3 has 14 residues. Deletions cut 4 bases from V and 7 bases from J, with 17 bases between. The CDR3 sequence: CSVATPSLDNEQFF. CDR3 nucleotides: TGCAGCGTTGCTACCCCCTCCTTGGATAATGAGCAGTTCTTC.

This clone was seen only a few times. This rearrangement joins TRBV29-1 to TRBJ1-2; D may be TRBD1 (5 bases). V lost 1 base to trimming and J lost 8 bases, with 5 bases between them. The CDR3 length is 10 residues. The V gene's germline CDR1 is SQVTM and CDR2 ANQGSEA. CDR3 in DNA: TGCAGCGTTGAAGGGGACGGCTACACCTTC. Its protein is CSVEGDGYTF.

The sample holds a few counts of this clone. The chain carries TRBV27 and TRBJ2-7; D might be TRBD1 (5 bases). The CDR3 covers 13 residues. The V and J ends lost 3 bases and 2 bases respectively, with 8 bases between them. Germline assignment: CDR1 MNHEY and CDR2 SMNVEV (reference sequence). CDR3 sequence: CASSFQGPYEQYF. CDR3 nucleotides: TGTGCCAGCAGTTTCCAGGGCCCCTACGAGCAGTACTTC.

Only a few counts were recorded for this clone. CDR3 region: CASSPPLDRYEQYF. CDR3 sequence (DNA): TGTGCCAGCAGCCCCCCCCTCGACAGGTACGAGCAGTACTTC. The V gene is TRBV11-1, the J gene TRBJ2-7, with D possibly TRBD1 on 6 matching bases. Trimming removed 5 bases at V and 4 bases at J, with 15 bases between. From germline, CDR1 is SGHAT and CDR2 FQDESV (reference sequence). The CDR3 length is 14 residues. The variable domain in full, completed from reference TRBV11-1 and TRBJ2-7, reads EAEVAQSPRYKITEKSQAVAFWCDPISGHATLYWYRQILGQGPELLVQFQDESVVDDSQLPKDRFSAERLKGVDSTLKIQPAELGDSAMYLCASSPPLDRYEQYFGPGTRLTVT.

This clone was picked up a small number of times. V is TRBV21-1 and J is TRBJ2-3; the table's D gene call, TRBD1, was not cross checked with the DNA. TRBV21-1 is a documented pseudogene. This CDR3 has 16 amino acids. The CDR3 here is CASSSPTGDRTDTQYF. The DNA for the CDR3 is TGTGCCAGCAGCTCCCCGACAGGGGATCGCACAGATACGCAGTATTTT.

The V gene is TRBV7-2, the J gene TRBJ1-5; D may be TRBD1 (5 bases). With 2 bases removed from V and 6 bases from J, the gap between germline ends came to 17 bases. The length of the CDR3 is 16 residues. The germline gives CDR1 SGHTA, CDR2 FQGNSA. The CDR3: CASSLQGRAITQPQHF. The CDR3 nucleotides read TGTGCCAGCAGCTTACAGGGCAGGGCAATAACTCAGCCCCAGCATTTT.

The rearrangement joins TRBV30 to TRBJ2-3; no clear D gene. The V end was cut by 0 bases, the J end by 2 bases, with 12 bases between. Germline V gene sequence: CDR1 GTSNPN, CDR2 SVGIG (reference sequence). The CDR3 runs 15 residues. As DNA, the CDR3 is TGTGCCTGGAGTGTATCCGACGGCTACACAGATACGCAGTATTTT. It is translated as CAWSVSDGYTDTQYF.

The CDR3 DNA is TGTGCCGCACAGGGGACAACCTACGAGCAGTACTTC. Its translation is CAAQGTTYEQYF. The rearrangement links TRBV28 to TRBJ2-7, with TRBD1 matching over 7 bases. The V gene end was trimmed by 11 bases and the J gene end by 2 bases; junction bases not matched to a gene: 6. CDR3 length: 12 residues. The germline V gene has CDR1 MDHEN and CDR2 SYDVKM.

This clone has at least ten counts. The rearrangement uses TRBV10-3 and TRBJ2-5; D remains ambiguous. Germline lookup yields CDR1 ENHRY and CDR2 SYGVKD. CDR3 length equals 12 residues. V lost 4 bases and J lost 3, with 6 bases in between. CDR3 residues: CAISGSEETQYF. The CDR3 DNA reads as TGTGCCATCAGTGGAAGCGAAGAGACCCAGTACTTC.

This clone was counted a few times. The chain couples TRBV19 to TRBJ2-1; 9 bases are shared with TRBD1. V was pared by 7 bases and J by 3 bases, with 4 bases of the junction left unmatched. Germline CDR1 LNHDA, CDR2 SQIVND (reference sequence). The CDR3 covers 14 residues. The CDR3: CASNPTGGYNEQFF. As DNA, the CDR3 is TGTGCCAGTAACCCGACAGGGGGCTACAATGAGCAGTTCTTC.

This clone was picked up a small number of times. CDR3 nucleotide sequence: TGTGCCACCTCTATTCAGGGGGCGGAGGACAATGAGCAGTTCTTC. As protein: CATSIQGAEDNEQFF. The rearrangement uses TRBV6-5 and TRBJ2-1; 8 bases map to TRBD1. V lost 10 bases to trimming and J lost 5 bases; unmatched junction nucleotides: 13. The germline V gene encodes CDR1 MNHEY and CDR2 SVGAGI. CDR3 size: 15 residues.